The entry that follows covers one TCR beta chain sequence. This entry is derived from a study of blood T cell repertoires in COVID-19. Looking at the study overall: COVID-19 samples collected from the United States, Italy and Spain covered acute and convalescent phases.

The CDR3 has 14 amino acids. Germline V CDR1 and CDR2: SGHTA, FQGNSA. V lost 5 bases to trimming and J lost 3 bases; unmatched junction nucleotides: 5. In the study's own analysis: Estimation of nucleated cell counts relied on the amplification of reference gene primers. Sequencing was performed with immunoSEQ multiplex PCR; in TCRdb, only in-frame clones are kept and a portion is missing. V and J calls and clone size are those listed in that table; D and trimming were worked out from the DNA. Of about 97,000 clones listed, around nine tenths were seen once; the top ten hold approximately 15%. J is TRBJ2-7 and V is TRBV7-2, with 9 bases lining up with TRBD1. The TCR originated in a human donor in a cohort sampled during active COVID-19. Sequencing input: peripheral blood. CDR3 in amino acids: CASSPRTGVYEQYF. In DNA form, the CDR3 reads TGTGCCAGCAGCCCTCGGACAGGGGTCTACGAGCAGTACTTC.